These 14 T cell receptor beta chains were sequenced from one sample in a study of blood T cell repertoires in COVID-19. Libraries were prepared by immunoSEQ multiplex PCR; TCRdb keeps only in-frame clonotypes and omits some of them. Among 280,000 or so clones listed, approximately 83% were seen once. Sequencing input: peripheral blood. The source is a human donor in a cohort sampled during active COVID-19.

The CDR3 sequence: CAWSLGWTSGRAHTQYF. The CDR3 DNA sequence: TGTGCCTGGAGCCTGGGATGGACTAGCGGGAGGGCACATACGCAGTATTTT. The chain joins TRBV30 to TRBJ2-3; 15 nucleotides agree with TRBD2. The length of the CDR3 is 17 residues. Per the germline V gene, CDR1 is GTSNPN and CDR2 is SVGIG (reference sequence). V lost 3 bases and J lost 7; bases outside the gene matches: 11. Using reference TRBV30 and TRBJ2-3 for the parts outside the CDR3, the full variable domain is SQTIHQWPATLVQPVGSPLSLECTVEGTSNPNLYWYRQAAGRGLQLLFYSVGIGQISSEVPQNLSASRPQDRQFILSSKKLLLSDSGFYLCAWSLGWTSGRAHTQYFGPGTRLTVL.

This sequence joins TRBV4-1 and TRBJ1-1; the match to TRBD1 covers 8 bases. The CDR3 has 17 residues. The trim removed 2 bases at V and 0 bases at J, leaving 8 bases unmatched. CDR1 and CDR2 from the germline V gene are MGHRA and YSYEKL. The CDR3 DNA sequence: TGCGCCAGCAGCCAACGACAGGGGAGGGTAATGAACACTGAAGCTTTCTTT. Translation: CASSQRQGRVMNTEAFF.

V is TRBV4-1 and J is TRBJ2-4, with D perhaps matching TRBD1 (5 bases). Germline CDR1 MGHRA, CDR2 YSYEKL. The V end lost 1 base, the J end lost 4 bases, and 11 bases lay between the germline ends. The CDR3 is made up of 15 amino acids. CDR3 coding DNA: TGCGCCAGCAGCCAAGGGGGCCTCCGTAAAAACATTCAGTACTTC. As protein: CASSQGGLRKNIQYF.

This rearrangement joins TRBV5-1 to TRBJ2-1; TRBD2 might be the D (6 bases). V lost 0 bases and J lost 3, with 10 bases in between. CDR1 is SGHRS and CDR2 is YFSETQ in the germline V gene. The CDR3 runs to 15 residues. The CDR3 DNA reads TGCGCCAGCAGCTTGGTATCTAGCGACTACAATGAGCAGTTCTTC. It specifies CASSLVSSDYNEQFF. Using reference TRBV5-1 and TRBJ2-1 for the parts outside the CDR3, the full variable domain is KAGVTQTPRYLIKTRGQQVTLSCSPISGHRSVSWYQQTPGQGLQFLFEYFSETQRNKGNFPGRFSGRQFSNSRSEMNVSTLELGDSALYLCASSLVSSDYNEQFFGPGTRLTVL.

V gene TRBV3-1 (or the pseudogene TRBV3-2) combines with J gene TRBJ2-5, with D unclear. The CDR3 extends over 13 amino acids. Trimming removed 2 bases from V and 3 bases from J, with 7 bases in between. The V gene's germline CDR1 is LGHDT and CDR2 YNNKEL (reference sequence). DNA of the CDR3: TGTGCCAGCAGCCAATGGGCCGAAGAGACCCAGTACTTC. It translates to CASSQWAEETQYF.

This chain links TRBV19 with TRBJ2-5; TRBD2 matches at 9 bases. The CDR3 sequence is 14 residues long. J lost 5 bases, V lost 7 bases, and 8 bases had no gene match. Germline V gene data show CDR1 as LNHDA and CDR2 as SQIVND (reference sequence). The CDR3 here is CASTSSGRIETQYF. The CDR3 bases are TGTGCCAGTACTTCAAGCGGGAGGATTGAGACCCAGTACTTC.

This chain uses TRBV3-1 (or the pseudogene TRBV3-2) with TRBJ2-3; TRBD1 matches at 8 bases. After removal of 5 bases from V and 4 bases from J, the junction contained 23 bases not matched to a gene. The CDR3 spans 20 residues. Germline CDR1 is LGHDT and CDR2 is YNNKEL (reference sequence). The CDR3 here is CASSNQRQGRSLVGADTQYF. The CDR3 DNA follows: TGTGCCAGCAGCAACCAAAGACAGGGGAGATCACTAGTAGGAGCAGATACGCAGTATTTT.

The chain joins TRBV2 to TRBJ2-1; D is possibly TRBD1 (5 bases). Trimming removed 6 bases from V and 9 bases from J, with 9 bases in between. Germline lookup yields CDR1 SNHLY and CDR2 FYNNEI. The CDR3 contains 11 residues. CDR3 coding DNA: TGTGCCAGCAGGGACATGACTGAGCAGTTCTTC. Translated, it gives CASRDMTEQFF.

This clone showed up just once. At one of its ends the junction is not consistent with the germline gene, which may arise from a read error. J is TRBJ2-2 and V is TRBV7-9; D unclear. Per germline, CDR1 SEHNR and CDR2 FQNEAQ (reference sequence). The CDR3 is 14 residues long. The CDR3 DNA sequence: TGTGCCAGCAGCTTAGCCGGTAATACCGCGGAGCTGTTTTTT. Protein product: CASSLAGNTAELFF.

This chain connects TRBV2 to TRBJ2-3, with 9 positions matching TRBD1. CDR3 size: 14 residues. V shed 6 bases, J shed 1 base, and the junction held 2 bases outside the gene matches. Germline V gene sequence: CDR1 SNHLY, CDR2 FYNNEI. The CDR3, as DNA: TGTGCCAGCAGGAGGACAGGGGGCACAGATACGCAGTATTTT. Residues: CASRRTGGTDTQYF.

The rearrangement joins TRBV6-2 or TRBV6-3 to TRBJ2-7; D gene uncertain. The CDR3 sequence is 11 residues long. V lost 5 bases to trimming and J lost 7 bases, with 9 bases between them. Looked up from germline, CDR1 is MNHEY and CDR2 is SVGEGT. CDR3 amino acids: CASSLRQEQYF. CDR3 DNA sequence: TGTGCCAGCAGTCTCCGACAAGAGCAGTACTTC.

The genes are TRBV2 and TRBJ2-5; D possibly corresponds to TRBD2 (5 bases). V was cut by 6 bases and J by 4 bases, with 6 bases left in between. Per the germline V gene, CDR1 is SNHLY and CDR2 is FYNNEI. CDR3 length: 11 residues. CDR3 nucleotide sequence: TGTGCCAGCAGGGGAGCAGAGACCCAGTACTTC. Translating it yields CASRGAETQYF.

The V call is TRBV28, the J call TRBJ2-7; D is undetermined. The germline V gene has CDR1 MDHEN and CDR2 SYDVKM. The CDR3 contains 13 residues. V gave up 2 bases and J gave up 6 bases, with 11 bases separating them. CDR3: CASSLMAGAEQYF. CDR3 sequence (DNA): TGTGCCAGCAGTTTAATGGCAGGCGCCGAGCAGTACTTC.

The gene calls are TRBV4-1 and TRBJ2-3; D unclear. CDR3 length: 17 residues. Germline V CDR1 and CDR2: MGHRA, YSYEKL. The V end lost 0 bases, the J end lost 0 bases, and 13 bases lay between the germline ends. The CDR3 is CASSQDPRGFSTDTQYF. DNA of the CDR3: TGCGCCAGCAGCCAAGATCCTCGCGGATTTAGCACAGATACGCAGTATTTT.